Included here is one TCR beta chain sequence, with context. This sample stems from a study of cytomegalovirus exposure and HLA in healthy donors. Looked up from germline, CDR1 is SGHTS and CDR2 is YDEGEE. The V and J ends lost 5 bases and 0 bases respectively, with 8 bases between them. This CDR3 comprises 13 residues. 13 Jbeta primers and 60 Vbeta primers were used for the PCR. Sequenced by immunoSEQ multiplex PCR; TCRdb stores in-frame clones only, minus some. The table lists 150,000 to 200,000 clones, nearly 80% of them singletons, with 3.1% in the top ten. What was sequenced was PBMCs. The genes are TRBV5-8 and TRBJ1-1, with unresolved D. This receptor was taken from a middle-aged woman in good health and CMV-seronegative. CDR3 region: CASRRSVNTEAFF. The CDR3 DNA follows: TGTGCCAGCAGACGTTCAGTGAACACTGAAGCTTTCTTT.